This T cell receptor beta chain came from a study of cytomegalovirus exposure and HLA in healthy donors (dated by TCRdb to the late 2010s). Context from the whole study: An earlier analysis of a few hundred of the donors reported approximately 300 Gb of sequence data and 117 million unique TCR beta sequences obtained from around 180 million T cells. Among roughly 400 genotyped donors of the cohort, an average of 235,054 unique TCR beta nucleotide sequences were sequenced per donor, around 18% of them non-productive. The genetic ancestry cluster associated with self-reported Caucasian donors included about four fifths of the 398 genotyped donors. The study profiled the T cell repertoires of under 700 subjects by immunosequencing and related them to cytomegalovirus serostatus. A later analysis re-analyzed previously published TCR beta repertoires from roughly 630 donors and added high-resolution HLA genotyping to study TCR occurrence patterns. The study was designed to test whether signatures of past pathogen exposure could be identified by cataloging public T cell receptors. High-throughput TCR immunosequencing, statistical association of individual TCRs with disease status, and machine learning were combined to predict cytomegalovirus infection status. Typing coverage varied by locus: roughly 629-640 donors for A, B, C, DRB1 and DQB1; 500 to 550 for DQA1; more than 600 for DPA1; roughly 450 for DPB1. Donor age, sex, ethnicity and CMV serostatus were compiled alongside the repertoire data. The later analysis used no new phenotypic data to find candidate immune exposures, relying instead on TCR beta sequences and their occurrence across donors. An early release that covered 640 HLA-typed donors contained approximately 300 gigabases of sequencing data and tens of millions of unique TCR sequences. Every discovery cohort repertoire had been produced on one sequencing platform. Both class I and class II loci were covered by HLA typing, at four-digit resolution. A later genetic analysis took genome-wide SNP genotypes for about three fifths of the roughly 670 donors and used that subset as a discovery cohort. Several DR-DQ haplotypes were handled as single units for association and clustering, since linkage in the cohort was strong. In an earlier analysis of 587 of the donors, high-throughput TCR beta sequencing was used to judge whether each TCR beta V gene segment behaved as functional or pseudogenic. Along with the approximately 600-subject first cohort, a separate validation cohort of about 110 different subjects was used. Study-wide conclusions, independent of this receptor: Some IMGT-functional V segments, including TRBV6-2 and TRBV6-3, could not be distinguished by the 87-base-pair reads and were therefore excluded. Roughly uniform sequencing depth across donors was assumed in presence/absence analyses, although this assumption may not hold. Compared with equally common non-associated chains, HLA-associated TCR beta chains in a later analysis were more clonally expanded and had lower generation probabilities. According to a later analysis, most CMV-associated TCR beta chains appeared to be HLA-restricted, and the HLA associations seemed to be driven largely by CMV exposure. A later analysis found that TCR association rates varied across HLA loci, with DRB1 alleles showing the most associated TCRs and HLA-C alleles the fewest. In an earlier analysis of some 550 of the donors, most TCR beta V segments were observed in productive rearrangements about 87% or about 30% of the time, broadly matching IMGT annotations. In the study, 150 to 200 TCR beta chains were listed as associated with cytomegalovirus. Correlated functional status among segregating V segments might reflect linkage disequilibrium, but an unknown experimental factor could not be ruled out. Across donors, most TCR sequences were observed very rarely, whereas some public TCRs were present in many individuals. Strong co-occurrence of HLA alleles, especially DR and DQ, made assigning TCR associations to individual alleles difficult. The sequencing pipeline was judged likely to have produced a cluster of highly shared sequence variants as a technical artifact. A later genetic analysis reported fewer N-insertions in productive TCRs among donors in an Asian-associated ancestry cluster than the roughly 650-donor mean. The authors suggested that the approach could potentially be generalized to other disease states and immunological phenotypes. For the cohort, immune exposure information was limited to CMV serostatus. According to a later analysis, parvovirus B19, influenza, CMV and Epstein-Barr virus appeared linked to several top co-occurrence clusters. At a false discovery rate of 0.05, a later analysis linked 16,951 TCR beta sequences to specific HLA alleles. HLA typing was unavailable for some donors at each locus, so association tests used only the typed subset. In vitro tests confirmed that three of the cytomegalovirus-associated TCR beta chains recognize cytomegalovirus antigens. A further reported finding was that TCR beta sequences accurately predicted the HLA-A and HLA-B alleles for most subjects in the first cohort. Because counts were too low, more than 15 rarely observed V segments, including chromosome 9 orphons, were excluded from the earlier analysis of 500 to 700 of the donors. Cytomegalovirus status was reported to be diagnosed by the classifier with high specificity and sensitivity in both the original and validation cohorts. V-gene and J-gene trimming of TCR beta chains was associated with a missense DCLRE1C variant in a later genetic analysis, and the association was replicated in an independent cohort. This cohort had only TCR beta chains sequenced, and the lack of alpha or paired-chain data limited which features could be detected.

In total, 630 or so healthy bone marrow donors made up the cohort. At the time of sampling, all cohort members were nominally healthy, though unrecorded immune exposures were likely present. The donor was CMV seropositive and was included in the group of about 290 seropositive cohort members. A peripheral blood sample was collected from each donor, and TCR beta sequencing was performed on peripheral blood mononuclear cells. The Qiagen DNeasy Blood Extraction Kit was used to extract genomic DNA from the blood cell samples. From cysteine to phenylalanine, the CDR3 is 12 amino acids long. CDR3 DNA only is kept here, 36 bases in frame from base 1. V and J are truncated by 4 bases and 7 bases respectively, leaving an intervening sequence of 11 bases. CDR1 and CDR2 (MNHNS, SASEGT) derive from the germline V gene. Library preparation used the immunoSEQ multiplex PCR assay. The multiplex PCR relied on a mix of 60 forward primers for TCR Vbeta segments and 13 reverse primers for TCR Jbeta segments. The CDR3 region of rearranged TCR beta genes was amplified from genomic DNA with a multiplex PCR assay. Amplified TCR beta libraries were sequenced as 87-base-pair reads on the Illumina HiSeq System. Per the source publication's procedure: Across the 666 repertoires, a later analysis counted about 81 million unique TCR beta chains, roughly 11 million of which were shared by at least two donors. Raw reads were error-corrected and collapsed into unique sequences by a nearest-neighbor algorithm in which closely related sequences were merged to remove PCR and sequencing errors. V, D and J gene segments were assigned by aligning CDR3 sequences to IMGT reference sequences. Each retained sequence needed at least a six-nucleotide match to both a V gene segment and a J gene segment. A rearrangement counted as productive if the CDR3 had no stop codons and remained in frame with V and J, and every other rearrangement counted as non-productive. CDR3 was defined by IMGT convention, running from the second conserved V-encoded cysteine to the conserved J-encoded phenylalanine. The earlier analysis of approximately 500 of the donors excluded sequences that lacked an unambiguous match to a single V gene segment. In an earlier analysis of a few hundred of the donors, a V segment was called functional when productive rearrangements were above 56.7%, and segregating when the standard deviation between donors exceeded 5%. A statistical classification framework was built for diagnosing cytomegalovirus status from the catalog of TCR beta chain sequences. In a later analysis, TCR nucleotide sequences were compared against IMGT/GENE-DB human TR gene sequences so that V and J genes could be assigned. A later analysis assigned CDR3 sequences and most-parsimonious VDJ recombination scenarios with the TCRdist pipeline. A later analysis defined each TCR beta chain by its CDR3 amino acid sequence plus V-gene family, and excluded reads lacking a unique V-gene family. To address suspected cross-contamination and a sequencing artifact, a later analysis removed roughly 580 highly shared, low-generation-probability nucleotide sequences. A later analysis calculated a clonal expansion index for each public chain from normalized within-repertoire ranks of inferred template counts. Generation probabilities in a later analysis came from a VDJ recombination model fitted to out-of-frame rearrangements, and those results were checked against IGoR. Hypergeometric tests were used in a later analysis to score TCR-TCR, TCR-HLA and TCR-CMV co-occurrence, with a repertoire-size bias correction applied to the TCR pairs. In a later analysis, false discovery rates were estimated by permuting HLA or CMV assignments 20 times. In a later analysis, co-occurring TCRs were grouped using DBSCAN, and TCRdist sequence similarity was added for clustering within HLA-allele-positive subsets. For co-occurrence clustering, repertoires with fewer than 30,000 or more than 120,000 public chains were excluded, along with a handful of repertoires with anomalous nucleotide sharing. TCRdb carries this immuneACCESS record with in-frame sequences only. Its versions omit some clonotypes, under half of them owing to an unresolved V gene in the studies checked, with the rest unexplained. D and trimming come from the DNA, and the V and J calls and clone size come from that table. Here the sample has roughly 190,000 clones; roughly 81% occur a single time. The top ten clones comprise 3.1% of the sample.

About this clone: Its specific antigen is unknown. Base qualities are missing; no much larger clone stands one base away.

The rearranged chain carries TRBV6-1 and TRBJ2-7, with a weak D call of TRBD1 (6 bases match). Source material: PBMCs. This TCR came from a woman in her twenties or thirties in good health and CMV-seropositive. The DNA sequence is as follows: TGTGCCAGCAGTGTAAGAAGGGGGGAGCAGTACTTC. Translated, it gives CASSVRRGEQYF.